In its sample, the clone carrying this TCR beta chain is large (0.1 to 1%). The source of the sample is a study of CD4 and CD8 cells across lung adenocarcinoma regions. Donors had localized lung adenocarcinoma, a non-small cell lung cancer. The germline gives CDR1 MNHEY, CDR2 SVGAGI. The length of the CDR3 is 12 residues. TCRdb re-called the PCR reads with MiXCR, one entry per CDR3 protein. The sample has 3,500 to 4,000 distinct CDR3 sequences, 45% to 70% seen once. The specimen was CD4+ T cells from the margin of a lung tumor. The TCR was taken from a female donor with lung adenocarcinoma. The CD4 and CD8 labels of this study may be unreliable. The chain joins TRBV6-5 to TRBJ2-1, with D perhaps TRBD2 (5 bases). TRBJ2-7 explains the end of the DNA better; the J call may be wrong. The CDR3 DNA sequence: TGTGCCAGCAGTTACCCCGGAGGCGAGCAGTACTTC. This encodes CASSYPGGEQYF.